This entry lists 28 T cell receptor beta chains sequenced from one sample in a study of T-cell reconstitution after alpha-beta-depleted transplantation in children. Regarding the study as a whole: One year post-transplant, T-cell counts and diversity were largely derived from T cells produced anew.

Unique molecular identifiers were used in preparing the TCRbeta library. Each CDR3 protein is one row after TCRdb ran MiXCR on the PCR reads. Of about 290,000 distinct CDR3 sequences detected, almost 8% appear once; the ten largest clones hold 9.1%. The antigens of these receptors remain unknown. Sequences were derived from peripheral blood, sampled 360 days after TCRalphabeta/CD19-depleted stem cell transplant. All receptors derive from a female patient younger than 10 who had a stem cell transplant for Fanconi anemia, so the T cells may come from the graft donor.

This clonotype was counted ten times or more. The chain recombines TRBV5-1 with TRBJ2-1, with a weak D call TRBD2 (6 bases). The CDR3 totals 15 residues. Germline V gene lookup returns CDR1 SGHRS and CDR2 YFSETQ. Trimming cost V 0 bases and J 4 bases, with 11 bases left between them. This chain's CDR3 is CASSLDSREYNEQFF. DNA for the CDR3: TGCGCCAGCAGCTTGGATTCACGGGAGTACAATGAGCAGTTCTTC.

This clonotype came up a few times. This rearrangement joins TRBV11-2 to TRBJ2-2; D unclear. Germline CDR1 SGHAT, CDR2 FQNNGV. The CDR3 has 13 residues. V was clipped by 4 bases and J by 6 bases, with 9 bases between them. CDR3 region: CASSSAAAGELFF. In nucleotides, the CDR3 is TGTGCCAGCAGCTCGGCCGCAGCCGGGGAGCTGTTTTTT.

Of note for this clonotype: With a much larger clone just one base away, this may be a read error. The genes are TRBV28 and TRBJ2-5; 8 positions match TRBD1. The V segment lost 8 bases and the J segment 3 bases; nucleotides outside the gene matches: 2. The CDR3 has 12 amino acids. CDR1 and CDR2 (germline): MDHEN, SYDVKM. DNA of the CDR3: TGTGCCAGCCGGGACAGGAAAGAGACCCAGTACTTC. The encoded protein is CASRDRKETQYF.

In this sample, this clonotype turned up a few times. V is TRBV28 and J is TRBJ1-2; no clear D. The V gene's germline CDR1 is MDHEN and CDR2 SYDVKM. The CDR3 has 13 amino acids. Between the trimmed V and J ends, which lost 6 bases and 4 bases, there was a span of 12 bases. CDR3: CASRRSTVYGYTF. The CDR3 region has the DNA TGTGCCAGCAGGAGGTCAACGGTCTATGGCTACACCTTC.

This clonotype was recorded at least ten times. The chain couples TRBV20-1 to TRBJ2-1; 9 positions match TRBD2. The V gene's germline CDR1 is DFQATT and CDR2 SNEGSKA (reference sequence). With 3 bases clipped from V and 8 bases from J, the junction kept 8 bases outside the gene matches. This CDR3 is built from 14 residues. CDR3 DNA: TGCAGTGCTAGCTTAGCGGGAGAGCGGGATGAGCAGTTCTTC. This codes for CSASLAGERDEQFF.

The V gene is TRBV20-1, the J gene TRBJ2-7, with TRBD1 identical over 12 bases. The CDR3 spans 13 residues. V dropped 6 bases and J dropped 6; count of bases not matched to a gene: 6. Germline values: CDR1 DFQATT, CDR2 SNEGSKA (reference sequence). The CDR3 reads CSAEGQGAVEQYF. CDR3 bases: TGCAGTGCGGAGGGACAGGGGGCCGTCGAGCAGTACTTC.

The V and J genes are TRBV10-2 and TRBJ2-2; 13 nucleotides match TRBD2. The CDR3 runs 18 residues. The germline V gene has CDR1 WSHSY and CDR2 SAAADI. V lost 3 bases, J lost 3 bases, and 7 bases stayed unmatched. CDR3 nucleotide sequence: TGCGCCAGCAGTGAAAAAGGACTAGCGGGGGTGTACACCGGGGAGCTGTTTTTT. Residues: CASSEKGLAGVYTGELFF.

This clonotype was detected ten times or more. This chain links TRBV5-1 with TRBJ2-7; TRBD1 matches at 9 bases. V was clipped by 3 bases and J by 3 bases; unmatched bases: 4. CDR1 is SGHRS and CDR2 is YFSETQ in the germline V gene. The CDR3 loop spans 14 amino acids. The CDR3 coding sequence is TGCGCCAGCAGCTGGACAGGGGACGTCTACGAGCAGTACTTC. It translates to CASSWTGDVYEQYF.

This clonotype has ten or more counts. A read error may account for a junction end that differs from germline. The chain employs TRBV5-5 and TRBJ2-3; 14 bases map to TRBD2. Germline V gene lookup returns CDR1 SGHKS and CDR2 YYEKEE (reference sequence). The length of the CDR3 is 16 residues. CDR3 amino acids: CASSLGLAGETDTQYF. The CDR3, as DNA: TGTGCCAGCAGTTTGGGACTAGCGGGAGAAACAGATACGCAGTATTTT. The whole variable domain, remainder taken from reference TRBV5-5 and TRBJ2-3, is DAGVTQSPTHLIKTRGQQVTLRCSPISGHKSVSWYQQVLGQGPQFIFQYYEKEERGRGNFPDRFSARQFPNYSSELNVNALLLGDSALYLCASSLGLAGETDTQYFGPGTRLTVL.

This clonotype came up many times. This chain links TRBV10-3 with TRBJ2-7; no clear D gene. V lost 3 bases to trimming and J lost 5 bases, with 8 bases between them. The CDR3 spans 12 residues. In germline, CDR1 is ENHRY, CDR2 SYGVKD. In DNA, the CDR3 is TGTGCCATCAGTGAAAGAAAGAACGAGCAGTACTTC. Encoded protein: CAISERKNEQYF.

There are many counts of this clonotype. The chain's CDR3 is CASSLMIGTGELFF. Written as DNA, the CDR3 is TGCGCCAGCAGCTTGATGATAGGGACCGGGGAGCTGTTTTTT. The rearrangement uses TRBV5-1 and TRBJ2-2; D unclear. Germline CDR1 is SGHRS and CDR2 is YFSETQ. Trimming stripped 1 base from V and 5 bases from J, with 9 bases between. This CDR3 region has 14 residues.

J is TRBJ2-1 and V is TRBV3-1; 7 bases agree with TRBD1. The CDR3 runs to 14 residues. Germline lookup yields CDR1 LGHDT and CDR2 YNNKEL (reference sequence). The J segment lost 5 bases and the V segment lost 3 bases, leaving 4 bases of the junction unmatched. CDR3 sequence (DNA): TGTGCCAGCAGCCACTTGGACAGGCACAATGAGCAGTTCTTC. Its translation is CASSHLDRHNEQFF.

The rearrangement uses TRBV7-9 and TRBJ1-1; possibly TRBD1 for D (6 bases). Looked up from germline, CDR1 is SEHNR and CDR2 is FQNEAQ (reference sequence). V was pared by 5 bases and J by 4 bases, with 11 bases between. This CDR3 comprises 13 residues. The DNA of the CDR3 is TGTGCCAGCAGCCCTGGGGGGCTCACTGAAGCTTTCTTT. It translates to CASSPGGLTEAFF.

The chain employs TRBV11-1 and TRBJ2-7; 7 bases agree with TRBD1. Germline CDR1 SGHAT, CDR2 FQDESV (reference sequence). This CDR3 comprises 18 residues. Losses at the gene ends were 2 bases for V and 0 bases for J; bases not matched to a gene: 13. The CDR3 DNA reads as TGTGCCAGCAGCTTACTACCGGGACAGAAGGGGAGCTCCTACGAGCAGTACTTC. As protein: CASSLLPGQKGSSYEQYF.

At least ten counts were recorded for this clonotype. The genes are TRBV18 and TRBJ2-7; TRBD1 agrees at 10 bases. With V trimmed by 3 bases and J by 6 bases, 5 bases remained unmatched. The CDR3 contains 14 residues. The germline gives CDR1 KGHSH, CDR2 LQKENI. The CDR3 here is CASSPGTGDVEQYV. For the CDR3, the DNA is TGTGCCAGCTCACCCGGGACAGGGGATGTCGAGCAGTACGTC.

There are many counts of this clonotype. CDR3 sequence: CASRLDATGRGIRQPQHF. The CDR3, as DNA: TGTGCCAGCCGCCTAGACGCAACAGGGAGGGGGATTCGTCAGCCCCAGCATTTT. This chain joins TRBV28 and TRBJ1-5; D is possibly TRBD1 (6 bases). The V gene lost 8 bases and the J gene lost 6 bases, with 29 bases spanning the gap. Germline V gives CDR1 MDHEN, CDR2 SYDVKM. The CDR3 contains 18 residues.

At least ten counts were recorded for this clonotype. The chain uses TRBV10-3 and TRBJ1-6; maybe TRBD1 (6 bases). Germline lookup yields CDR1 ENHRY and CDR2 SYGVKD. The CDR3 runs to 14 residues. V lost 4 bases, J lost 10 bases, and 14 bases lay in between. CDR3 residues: CAISGETGSSPLHF. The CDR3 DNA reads TGTGCCATCAGTGGCGAGACAGGATCCTCACCCCTCCACTTT.

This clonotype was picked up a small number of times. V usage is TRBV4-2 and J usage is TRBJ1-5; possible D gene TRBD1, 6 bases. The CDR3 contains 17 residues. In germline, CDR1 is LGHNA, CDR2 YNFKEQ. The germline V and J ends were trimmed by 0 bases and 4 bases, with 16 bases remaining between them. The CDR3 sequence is CASSQDIGIGGNQPQHF. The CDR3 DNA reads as TGTGCCAGCAGCCAAGATATTGGGATAGGGGGAAATCAGCCCCAGCATTTT.

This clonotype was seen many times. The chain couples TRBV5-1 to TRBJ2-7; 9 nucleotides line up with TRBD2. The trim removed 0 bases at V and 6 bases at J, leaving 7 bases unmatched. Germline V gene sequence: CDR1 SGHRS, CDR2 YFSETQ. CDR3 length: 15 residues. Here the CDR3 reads CASSLVGTSYGEQYF. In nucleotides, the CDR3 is TGCGCCAGCAGCTTGGTAGGGACTAGCTATGGCGAGCAGTACTTC. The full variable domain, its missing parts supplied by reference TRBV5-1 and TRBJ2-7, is KAGVTQTPRYLIKTRGQQVTLSCSPISGHRSVSWYQQTPGQGLQFLFEYFSETQRNKGNFPGRFSGRQFSNSRSEMNVSTLELGDSALYLCASSLVGTSYGEQYFGPGTRLTVT.

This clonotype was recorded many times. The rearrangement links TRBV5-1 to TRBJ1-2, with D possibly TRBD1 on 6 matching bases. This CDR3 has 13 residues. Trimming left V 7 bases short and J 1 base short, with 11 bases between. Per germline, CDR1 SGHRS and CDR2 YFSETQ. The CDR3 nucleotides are TGCGCCAGCTCCGGGGGACATAACTATGGCTACACCTTC. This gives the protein CASSGGHNYGYTF.

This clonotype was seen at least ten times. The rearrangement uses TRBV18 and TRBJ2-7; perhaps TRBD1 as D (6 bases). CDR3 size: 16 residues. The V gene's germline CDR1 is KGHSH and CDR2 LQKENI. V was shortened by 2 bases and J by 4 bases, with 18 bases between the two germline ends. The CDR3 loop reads CASSPKGRTEVYEQYF. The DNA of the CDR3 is TGTGCCAGCTCACCAAAGGGTAGGACAGAAGTATACGAGCAGTACTTC. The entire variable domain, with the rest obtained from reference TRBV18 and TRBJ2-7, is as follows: NAGVMQNPRHLVRRRGQEARLRCSPMKGHSHVYWYRQLPEEGLKFMVYLQKENIIDESGMPKERFSAEFPKEGPSILRIQQVVRGDSAAYFCASSPKGRTEVYEQYFGPGTRLTVT.

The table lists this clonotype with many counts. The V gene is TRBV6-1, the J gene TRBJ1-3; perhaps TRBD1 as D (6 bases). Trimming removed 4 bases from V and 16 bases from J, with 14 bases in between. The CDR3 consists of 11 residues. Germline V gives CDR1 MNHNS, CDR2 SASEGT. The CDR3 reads CASSVGGTYYF. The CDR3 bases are TGTGCCAGCAGTGTGGGGGGGACATATTATTTT.

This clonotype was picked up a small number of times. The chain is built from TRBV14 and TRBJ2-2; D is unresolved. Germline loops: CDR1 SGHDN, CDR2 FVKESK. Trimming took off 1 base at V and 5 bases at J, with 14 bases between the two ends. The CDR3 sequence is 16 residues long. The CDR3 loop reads CASSQVTPGRTGELFF. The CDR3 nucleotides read TGTGCCAGCAGCCAAGTTACCCCTGGAAGGACCGGGGAGCTGTTTTTT.

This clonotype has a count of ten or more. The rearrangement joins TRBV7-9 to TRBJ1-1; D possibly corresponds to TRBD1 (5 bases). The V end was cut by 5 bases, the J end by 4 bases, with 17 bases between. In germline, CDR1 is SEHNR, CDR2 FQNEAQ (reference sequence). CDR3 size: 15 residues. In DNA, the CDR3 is TGTGCCAGCAGCGGGGGTCCGACGGTTGGCACTGAAGCTTTCTTT. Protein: CASSGGPTVGTEAFF.

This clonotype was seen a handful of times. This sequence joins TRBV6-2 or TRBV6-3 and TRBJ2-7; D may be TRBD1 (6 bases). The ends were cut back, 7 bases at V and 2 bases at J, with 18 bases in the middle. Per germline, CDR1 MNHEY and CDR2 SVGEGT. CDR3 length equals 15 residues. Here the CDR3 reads CASKPRLGATYEQYF. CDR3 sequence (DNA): TGTGCCAGCAAACCGAGGCTGGGGGCAACCTACGAGCAGTACTTC.

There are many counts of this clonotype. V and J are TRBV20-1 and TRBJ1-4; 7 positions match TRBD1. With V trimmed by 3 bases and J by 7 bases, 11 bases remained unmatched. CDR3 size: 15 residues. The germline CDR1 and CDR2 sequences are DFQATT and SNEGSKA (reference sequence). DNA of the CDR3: TGCAGTGCTAGGCCCGGGACAGCAGCAGGTGAAAAACTGTTTTTT. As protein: CSARPGTAAGEKLFF.

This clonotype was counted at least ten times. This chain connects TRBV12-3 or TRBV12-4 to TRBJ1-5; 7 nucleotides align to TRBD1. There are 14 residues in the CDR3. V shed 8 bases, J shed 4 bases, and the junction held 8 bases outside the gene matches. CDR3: CASGWTGGNQPQHF. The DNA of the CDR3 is TGTGCCAGCGGCTGGACAGGAGGGAATCAGCCCCAGCATTTT.

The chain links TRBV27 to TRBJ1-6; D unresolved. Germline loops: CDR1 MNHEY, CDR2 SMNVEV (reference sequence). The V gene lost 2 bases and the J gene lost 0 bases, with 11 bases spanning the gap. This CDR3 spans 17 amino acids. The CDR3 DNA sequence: TGTGCCAGCAGTTTAACTACGGCGAGCTCCTATAATTCACCCCTCCACTTT. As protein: CASSLTTASSYNSPLHF.